What follows are 6 T cell receptor beta chains derived from one specimen sequenced in a study of T cell responses to AZD1222 COVID-19 vaccine. The table came from immunoSEQ multiplex PCR; TCRdb's copy has only in-frame clones and leaves some out. The sample shows about 200,000 clones, under 95% of them seen only once. Sequencing used peripheral blood, obtained 28 days after the second AZD1222 dose. The source is an adult who received the AZD1222 COVID-19 vaccine.

The genes are TRBV28 and TRBJ1-5; D unresolved. V lost 1 base to trimming and J lost 5 bases, with 3 bases between them. Germline lookup yields CDR1 MDHEN and CDR2 SYDVKM. The CDR3 consists of 12 residues. The CDR3 sequence: CASSLSHQPQHF. In DNA form, the CDR3 reads TGTGCCAGCAGTTTATCCCATCAGCCCCAGCATTTT.

The rearrangement joins TRBV19 to TRBJ1-2; TRBD1 matches 9 bases. With V trimmed by 7 bases and J by 7 bases, 10 bases remained unmatched. Germline-derived CDR1 and CDR2 are LNHDA and SQIVND (reference sequence). The CDR3 sequence is 14 residues long. The CDR3 nucleotides read TGTGCCAGTACCATCACAGGGGGCGGAGGTGGCTACACCTTC. This codes for CASTITGGGGGYTF.

The count of this clone is one. This chain links TRBV28 with TRBJ2-7; D unresolved. V lost 3 bases to trimming and J lost 1 base, with 13 bases between them. This CDR3 is built from 15 residues. Germline loops: CDR1 MDHEN, CDR2 SYDVKM. The CDR3 DNA is TGTGCCAGCAGTTTTAAGTCACAGAGTTCCTACGAGCAGTACTTC. Its protein is CASSFKSQSSYEQYF. Together with reference TRBV28 and TRBJ2-7, the CDR3 gives the full variable domain: DVKVTQSSRYLVKRTGEKVFLECVQDMDHENMFWYRQDPGLGLRLIYFSYDVKMKEKGDIPEGYSVSREKKERFSLILESASTNQTSMYLCASSFKSQSSYEQYFGPGTRLTVT.

CDR3 protein: CASILTDGQSYGYTF. Written as DNA, the CDR3 is TGTGCCAGTATCCTAACTGACGGGCAAAGCTATGGCTACACCTTC. The chain is built from TRBV19 and TRBJ1-2, with D uncertain. CDR3 length equals 15 residues. The germline V gene encodes CDR1 LNHDA and CDR2 SQIVND (reference sequence). V lost 7 bases, J lost 4 bases, and 19 bases lay in between.

This clone appeared a single time. V usage is TRBV5-5 and J usage is TRBJ2-5, with a tentative D call TRBD2 (6 bases). V lost 1 base, J lost 4 bases, and 20 bases lay in between. CDR3 length: 17 residues. Per the germline V gene, CDR1 is SGHKS and CDR2 is YYEKEE (reference sequence). CDR3 DNA: TGTGCCAGCAGCTTGCTGAGCGGGCCAATTCAAGGAGAGACCCAGTACTTC. Translation gives CASSLLSGPIQGETQYF.

V usage is TRBV27 and J usage is TRBJ1-1, with unresolved D. CDR1 is MNHEY, CDR2 SMNVEV, per germline (reference sequence). V lost 7 bases to trimming and J lost 1 base, with 10 bases between them. This CDR3 has 13 residues. The CDR3 sequence: CASIGEANTEAFF. The CDR3 bases are TGTGCCAGCATTGGTGAAGCGAACACTGAAGCTTTCTTT.